What follows is one TCR beta chain and its context. Its cognate antigen is unknown. Here immunoSEQ multiplex PCR was the method, and the copy in TCRdb shows in-frame clones only, minus some. There are roughly 56,000 clones in the sample; roughly 94% occur only once, and 2% to 2.5% lies in the top ten. Germline CDR1 and CDR2: SGDLS and YYNGEE. The length of the CDR3 is 14 residues. V shed 0 bases and J shed 4 bases, with 8 bases lying between them. This entry belongs to a study of cytomegalovirus exposure and HLA in healthy donors. Overall study findings and caveats: Whilst most TCR sequences proved rare, a subset of public TCRs occurred across many donors.

The specimen was PBMCs. This TCR derives from a man younger than 30 in good health and CMV-seronegative. V gene TRBV9 combines with J gene TRBJ1-5; the D gene is possibly TRBD1 (5 bases). The CDR3 protein is CASSVDGGNQPQHF. The CDR3 coding sequence is TGTGCCAGCAGCGTAGATGGGGGGAATCAGCCCCAGCATTTT. The entire variable domain, with the rest obtained from reference TRBV9 and TRBJ1-5, is as follows: DSGVTQTPKHLITATGQRVTLRCSPRSGDLSVYWYQQSLDQGLQFLIQYYNGEERAKGNILERFSAQQFPDLHSELNLSSLELGDSALYFCASSVDGGNQPQHFGDGTRLSIL.